What follows is one T cell receptor (beta chain) and its context. The data derive from a study of molecular identifiers for immune sequencing clone quantification. V was trimmed by 4 bases and J by 6 bases, leaving 15 bases between them. Germline loops: CDR1 SEHNR, CDR2 FQNEAQ (reference sequence). CDR3 length equals 14 residues. Investigators produced naive CD8 libraries from 20,000 to 1,000,000 sorted cells, drawing on 10%, 30% or 50% RNA. A single record per CDR3 protein comes from TCRdb applying MiXCR to the PCR reads. Of around 470,000 distinct CDR3 sequences in the sample, roughly 25% were seen once.

The gene calls are TRBV7-9 and TRBJ1-2; D is possibly TRBD1 (5 bases). This clonotype originated in a human donor in good health. Some libraries in this study had Jurkat cell RNA spiked in. The sample was naive CD8+ T cells from blood, with Jurkat cell RNA spiked in. The sample's subset: FACS-sorted CD8+CD4-CCR7+CD45RA+ naive T cells. The CDR3 loop reads CASSSDSLSDGYTF. In DNA, the CDR3 is TGTGCCAGCAGCTCAGACAGTTTATCAGATGGCTACACCTTC. The entire variable domain, with the rest obtained from reference TRBV7-9 and TRBJ1-2, is as follows: DTGVSQNPRHKITKRGQNVTFRCDPISEHNRLYWYRQTLGQGPEFLTYFQNEAQLEKSRLLSDRFSAERPKGSFSTLEIQRTEQGDSAMYLCASSSDSLSDGYTFGSGTRLTVV.